This T cell receptor beta chain was identified during a study of T cell responses to AZD1222 COVID-19 vaccine. The study's findings and limits: Spike as a whole was targeted by vaccine-associated CD4 TCRs, dominant at 160-218 and 743-854. Among the donors, most were white British and more were female, and clonal diversity was possibly underestimated.

Produced via immunoSEQ multiplex PCR; TCRdb's table is partial and in-frame only. The profile shows more than 95,000 clones, approximately 90% of them singletons. This CDR3 region has 19 residues. Unmatched junction bases numbered 19, after V lost 4 bases and J lost 4 bases. Per the germline V gene, CDR1 is SGHRS and CDR2 is YFSETQ. As regards this clone: Its antigen is currently unknown.

The V gene is TRBV5-1, the J gene TRBJ2-1; 8 positions match TRBD1. The receptor's source is an adult in good health. Here the sequenced sample was peripheral blood, taken on day 0 of AZD1222 vaccination. DNA for the CDR3: TGCGCCAGCAGCCAGAGACTAACCTTAGACAGGGGACTTTACAATGAGCAGTTCTTC. Protein sequence: CASSQRLTLDRGLYNEQFF.